A selection of T cell receptor beta chains follows, all from one sample in a study of identical twins. TCRdb ran MiXCR on the 5' RACE reads and lists one entry per CDR3 protein. This table has fewer than 650,000 distinct CDR3 sequences, nearly 10% appearing once. These data also formed part of another study, on yellow fever vaccine responses in identical twins.

Input material: PBMCs. The receptors stem from a woman aged 18-29 years in good health. CDR3s include the opening cysteine and the closing phenylalanine or tryptophan. The order of the fields is V gene, clone size, J gene, D gene, CDR3 DNA, CDR3 protein. The D gene is left open where the match is weak. A clone size is listed for some rows: how often the clone was seen (once, few, many), or a class if it is expanded.

v_gene: TRBV4-3; abundance: -; j_gene: TRBJ2-2; d_gene: -; CDR3nt: TGCGCCAGCAGCCAAGATAGGGACGCGGGACGGGACACCGGGGAGCTGTTTTTT; CDR3aa: CASSQDRDAGRDTGELFF
v_gene: TRBV6-1; abundance: -; j_gene: TRBJ2-1; d_gene: TRBD2; CDR3nt: TGTGCCAGCAGTTTAAGCGCTAGCGGGGGGGCGGCGAATGAGCAGTTCTTC; CDR3aa: CASSLSASGGAANEQFF
v_gene: TRBV3-1; abundance: many; j_gene: TRBJ1-3; d_gene: -; CDR3nt: TGTGCCAGCAGCCAAGGTGGAGTGACCCGGACTGGAAACACCATATATTTT; CDR3aa: CASSQGGVTRTGNTIYF
v_gene: TRBV12-3/TRBV12-4; abundance: few; j_gene: TRBJ2-1; d_gene: -; CDR3nt: TGTGCCAGCTTTCACAGGAACGACAATGAGCAGTTCTTC; CDR3aa: CASFHRNDNEQFF
v_gene: TRBV5-1; abundance: few; j_gene: TRBJ2-7; d_gene: -; CDR3nt: TGCGCCAGCAGTTATACCGGGACAGGGTCTTGGGGTCTAGCGGGGCTGCCTTCCTACGAGCAGTACTTC; CDR3aa: CASSYTGTGSWGLAGLPSYEQYF
v_gene: TRBV20-1; abundance: few; j_gene: TRBJ2-7; d_gene: TRBD1; CDR3nt: TGCAGTGCAACTGGACAGGGTGAGGAGCAGTACTTC; CDR3aa: CSATGQGEEQYF
v_gene: TRBV5-5; abundance: -; j_gene: TRBJ2-2; d_gene: TRBD1; CDR3nt: TGTGCCAGCAGCTTGCAGACAGGGGTGAGCACCGGGGAGCTGTTTTTT; CDR3aa: CASSLQTGVSTGELFF
v_gene: TRBV5-6; abundance: few; j_gene: TRBJ2-7; d_gene: -; CDR3nt: TGTGCCAGCAGCTTACGACTGGTCTACGAGCAGTACTTC; CDR3aa: CASSLRLVYEQYF
v_gene: TRBV4-2; abundance: -; j_gene: TRBJ2-1; d_gene: -; CDR3nt: TGTGCCAGCAGCCAACCTCCTAGCAATGAGCAGTTCTTC; CDR3aa: CASSQPPSNEQFF
v_gene: TRBV9; abundance: few; j_gene: TRBJ2-1; d_gene: TRBD2; CDR3nt: TGTGCCAGCAGCGAGACTAGCGGGAGACCAGGCGATGAGCAGTTCTTC; CDR3aa: CASSETSGRPGDEQFF
v_gene: TRBV12-3/TRBV12-4; abundance: few; j_gene: TRBJ2-3; d_gene: -; CDR3nt: TGTGCCAGCAGTCTGACCCACTACACAGATACGCAGTATTTT; CDR3aa: CASSLTHYTDTQYF
v_gene: TRBV12-3/TRBV12-4; abundance: many; j_gene: TRBJ2-7; d_gene: TRBD2; CDR3nt: TGTGCCAGCAGACACGCAGCGGGGGGCAGGTACGAGCAGTACTTC; CDR3aa: CASRHAAGGRYEQYF
v_gene: TRBV5-1; abundance: many; j_gene: TRBJ2-4; d_gene: TRBD1; CDR3nt: TGCGCCAGCAGCTTGGCGTTAGAAGGGGGCGCGAACATTCAGTACTTC; CDR3aa: CASSLALEGGANIQYF
v_gene: TRBV7-9; abundance: many; j_gene: TRBJ1-2; d_gene: TRBD1; CDR3nt: TGTGCCAGCAGGGAAGGGGGCGCAGGGTATGGCTACACCTTC; CDR3aa: CASREGGAGYGYTF
v_gene: TRBV14; abundance: many; j_gene: TRBJ2-4; d_gene: -; CDR3nt: TGTGCCAGCAGCCAAGAAGGTTCGAGGAGTTCCCACAAAAACATTCAGTACTTC; CDR3aa: CASSQEGSRSSHKNIQYF
v_gene: TRBV7-3; abundance: few; j_gene: TRBJ2-1; d_gene: TRBD2; CDR3nt: TGTGCCAGCAGCAGTAGCGGGGGGTCCAATGAGCAGTTCTTC; CDR3aa: CASSSSGGSNEQFF
v_gene: TRBV7-9; abundance: many; j_gene: TRBJ1-2; d_gene: -; CDR3nt: TGTGCCAGCAGCTCGACTATCAATGGCTACACCTTC; CDR3aa: CASSSTINGYTF
v_gene: TRBV7-2; abundance: many; j_gene: TRBJ1-2; d_gene: -; CDR3nt: TGTGCCAGCAGCCAAGTGACTGGCGTGGATGGCTACACCTTC; CDR3aa: CASSQVTGVDGYTF
v_gene: TRBV20-1; abundance: few; j_gene: TRBJ2-3; d_gene: -; CDR3nt: TGCAGTGCAAGGCGAGGGGGGGCGGTAGATACGCAGTATTTT; CDR3aa: CSARRGGAVDTQYF
v_gene: TRBV6-2/TRBV6-3; abundance: -; j_gene: TRBJ2-1; d_gene: -; CDR3nt: TGTGCCAGCAGTTACTCGAATCTAGCGTCGTCTGAGCAGTTCTTC; CDR3aa: CASSYSNLASSEQFF
v_gene: TRBV5-1; abundance: -; j_gene: TRBJ2-1; d_gene: -; CDR3nt: TGCGCCAGCAGCGACCGCCCCATGGGCGATGAGCAGTTCTTC; CDR3aa: CASSDRPMGDEQFF
v_gene: TRBV27; abundance: few; j_gene: TRBJ2-7; d_gene: -; CDR3nt: TGTGCCAGCAGTTCCCAGGCTAGCCTCCCCGAGCAGTACTTC; CDR3aa: CASSSQASLPEQYF
v_gene: TRBV7-9; abundance: -; j_gene: TRBJ2-5; d_gene: TRBD2; CDR3nt: TGTGCCAGCAGTTCCGGGACTAGCGGGTTCGCCCAGTACTTC; CDR3aa: CASSSGTSGFAQYF
v_gene: TRBV7-6; abundance: -; j_gene: TRBJ2-7; d_gene: -; CDR3nt: TGTGCCAGCAGCCCCAGGACGGACCCCACCTACGAGCAGTACTTC; CDR3aa: CASSPRTDPTYEQYF
v_gene: TRBV6-2/TRBV6-3; abundance: -; j_gene: TRBJ2-6; d_gene: -; CDR3nt: TGTGCCAGCAGACCCTGGGGCACAACTTTCTCTGGGGCCAACGTCCTGACTTTC; CDR3aa: CASRPWGTTFSGANVLTF